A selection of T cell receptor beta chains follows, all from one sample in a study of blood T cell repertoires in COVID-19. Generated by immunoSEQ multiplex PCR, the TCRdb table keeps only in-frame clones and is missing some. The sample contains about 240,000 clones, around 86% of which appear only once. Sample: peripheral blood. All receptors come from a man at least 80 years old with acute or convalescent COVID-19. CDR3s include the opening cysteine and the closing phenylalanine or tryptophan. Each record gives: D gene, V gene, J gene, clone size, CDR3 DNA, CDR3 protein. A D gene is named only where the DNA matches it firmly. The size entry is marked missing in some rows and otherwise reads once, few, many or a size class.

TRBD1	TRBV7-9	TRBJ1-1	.	TGTGCCAGCAGCTTCAGGGGGGAGAACACTGAAGCTTTCTTT	CASSFRGENTEAFF
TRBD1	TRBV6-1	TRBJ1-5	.	TGTGCCAGCAGTGAAGGTCACAGGGGGAGCAATCAGCCCCAGCATTTT	CASSEGHRGSNQPQHF
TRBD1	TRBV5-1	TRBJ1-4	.	TGCGCCAGCAGCCTGGGACAGGCTAATGAAAAACTGTTTTTT	CASSLGQANEKLFF
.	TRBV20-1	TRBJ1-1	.	TGCAGTGCTAGTGACAGGTTAACTGAAGCTTTCTTT	CSASDRLTEAFF
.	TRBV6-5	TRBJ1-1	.	TGTGCCAGCAGTTATAAGAACACTGAAGCTTTCTTT	CASSYKNTEAFF
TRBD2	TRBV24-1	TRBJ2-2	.	TGTGCCACCAGTGAGAGCGGGAGGGCCCACGGGGAGCTGTTTTTT	CATSESGRAHGELFF
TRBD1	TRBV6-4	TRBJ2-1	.	TGTGCCACTAAGACAGGGCGCAATGAGCAGTTCTTC	CATKTGRNEQFF
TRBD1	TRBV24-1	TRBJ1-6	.	TGTGCCACCAGTGAGTCACCAGGGGGCTATTCACCCCTCCACTTT	CATSESPGGYSPLHF
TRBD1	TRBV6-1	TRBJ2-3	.	TGTGCCAGCAGTGAGGGACAGGGAATCGCCGCAGATACGCAGTATTTT	CASSEGQGIAADTQYF
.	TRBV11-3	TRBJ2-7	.	TGTGCCAGCAGCTTAGGCCAGGGAAGCTCCTACGAGCAGTACTTC	CASSLGQGSSYEQYF
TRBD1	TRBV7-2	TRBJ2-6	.	TGTGCCAGCAGCTTAAACAAAGGGACAGGGTATTCCGGGGCCAACGTCCTGACTTTC	CASSLNKGTGYSGANVLTF
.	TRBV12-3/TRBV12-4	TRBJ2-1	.	TGTGCCAGCAGTTTTTCGGGTGAGCAGTTCTTC	CASSFSGEQFF
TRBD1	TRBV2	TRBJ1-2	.	TGTGCCAGAAGACAGGGGGCGAACTATGGCTACACCTTC	CARRQGANYGYTF
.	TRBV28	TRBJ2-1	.	TGTGCCAGCACGGAGTACAATGAGCAGTTCTTC	CASTEYNEQFF
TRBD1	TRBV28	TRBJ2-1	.	TGTGCCAGCAGTATCCGACAGGGGGCGGGGATCAATGAGCAGTTCTTC	CASSIRQGAGINEQFF
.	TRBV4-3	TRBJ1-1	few	TGCGCCAGCAGCCAAGTGATCCAGGCGAACACTGAAGCTTTCTTT	CASSQVIQANTEAFF
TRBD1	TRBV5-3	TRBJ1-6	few	TGTGCCAGGGGGGGACAGGCTAATTCACCCCTCCACTTT	CARGGQANSPLHF
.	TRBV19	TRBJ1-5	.	TGTGCCAGTAGTATAGGCGGTCTATTCAATCAGCCCCAGCATTTT	CASSIGGLFNQPQHF
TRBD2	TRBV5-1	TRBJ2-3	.	TGCGCCAGCGGGCGGGGGACCACAGATACGCAGTATTTT	CASGRGTTDTQYF
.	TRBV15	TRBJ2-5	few	TGTGCCACCAGCCGCGAGGGAAGAGCTCAAGAGACCCAGTACTTC	CATSREGRAQETQYF